The rows below give T cell receptor beta chains drawn from one sample of a study of blood T cell repertoires in COVID-19. The data were produced by immunoSEQ multiplex PCR, yet TCRdb's version contains in-frame clones alone and is incomplete. The sample consists of around 69,000 clones, roughly 89% of them appearing once. The source material was peripheral blood. The source is a woman aged 50 to 65 with active COVID-19. Both conserved end residues are part of each CDR3. The D gene is left open where the match is weak. A row's size may be missing; if present it is once, few, many or a size class.

cdr3_nt	cdr3_aa	d_call	clone_size	v_call	j_call
TGTGCCAGCAGTTCGACAGGGTATGGCAATCAGCCCCAGCATTTT	CASSSTGYGNQPQHF	TRBD1	.	TRBV6-5	TRBJ1-5
TGCGCCAGCAGTCCCTCAACAGCAGGGTTGGTTGGAAAACTGTTTTTT	CASSPSTAGLVGKLFF	.	.	TRBV23-1	TRBJ1-4
TGTGCCAGCAGTTTTTCAGGGTCCTACGAGCAGTACTTC	CASSFSGSYEQYF	.	.	TRBV27	TRBJ2-7
TGCAGTGCTAGGGGGGGGCACGAGCAGTACTTC	CSARGGHEQYF	.	.	TRBV20-1	TRBJ2-7
TGCAGCGTTCTTCGAGGGTGGGTCTATGGCTACACCTTC	CSVLRGWVYGYTF	.	.	TRBV29-1	TRBJ1-2
TGTGCCATCAGCTCAACAGGGTTGGGCACAGATACGCAGTATTTT	CAISSTGLGTDTQYF	.	.	TRBV10-3	TRBJ2-3
TGTGCCAGCAGTTTCCCGGGACTAGCGGGAATGATGAACACCGGGGAGCTGTTTTTT	CASSFPGLAGMMNTGELFF	TRBD2	.	TRBV28	TRBJ2-2
TGTGCCAGCAGCCTACAATCCGCGACTAGCGCGAACACCGGGGAGCTGTTTTTT	CASSLQSATSANTGELFF	TRBD2	.	TRBV5-6	TRBJ2-2
TGCGCCAGCAGCGGGGGGACAGGGGGCGCGACCACTGAAGCTTTCTTT	CASSGGTGGATTEAFF	TRBD1	.	TRBV5-1	TRBJ1-1
TGTGCCAGCAGACGGGACACCGAGAAGGGCGCCAGCGATTTT	CASRRDTEKGASDF	.	.	TRBV5-6	TRBJ1-3
TGTGCCAGCAGCGTAGGTGCCTCAGCTGGAAACACCATATATTTT	CASSVGASAGNTIYF	.	.	TRBV9	TRBJ1-3
TGTGCCAGCAGCGTCGGGACTAATGGTCATGAGCAGTTCTTC	CASSVGTNGHEQFF	TRBD2	once	TRBV9	TRBJ2-1
TGTGCCAGTAGGGATCAGGGTTCGAGCACTGAAGCTTTCTTT	CASRDQGSSTEAFF	.	.	TRBV19	TRBJ1-1
TGTGCCAGCAGTTACGGCGGACTCGAGAGCACTGAAGCTTTCTTT	CASSYGGLESTEAFF	.	.	TRBV6-5	TRBJ1-1
TGTGCCACCCAACCGGGCGGGGCTGAAGCTTTCTTT	CATQPGGAEAFF	.	.	TRBV19	TRBJ1-1
TGTGCCAGCAGCAACGGACTAGCGGGACGGGGTGAGCAGTTCTTC	CASSNGLAGRGEQFF	TRBD2	.	TRBV11-2	TRBJ2-1
TGCGCCAGCAGCTTGGAGGGGACTAGCGGCCAGGGGCAGTACTTC	CASSLEGTSGQGQYF	TRBD2	.	TRBV5-1	TRBJ2-7
TGTGCCAGCAAGGACAGGCCTACGAACACCGGGGAGCTGTTTTTT	CASKDRPTNTGELFF	TRBD1	.	TRBV2	TRBJ2-2
TGTGCCAGCAGCTTAGGAGTAGCGGTTGTGGAGCAGTACTTC	CASSLGVAVVEQYF	.	.	TRBV7-2	TRBJ2-7
TGTGCCAGCAGTGAAGCTAGCGGGAGCCCAGATACGCAGTATTTT	CASSEASGSPDTQYF	TRBD2	few	TRBV6-4	TRBJ2-3
TGTGCCAGCAGCTTGCGCTTGGGACTAGCGGCCCTGGGGACAGATACGCAGTATTTT	CASSLRLGLAALGTDTQYF	TRBD2	.	TRBV9	TRBJ2-3
TGTGCCAGCCACAGGTACCGTGGGGAAAAACTGTTTTTT	CASHRYRGEKLFF	.	.	TRBV19	TRBJ1-4
TGTGCCAGTAGTCCGGGAGGCGCAGATACGCAGTATTTT	CASSPGGADTQYF	TRBD2	.	TRBV19	TRBJ2-3
TGTGCCATCAGTCCGGGAGCAGGGTTTTATGGAAACACCATATATTTT	CAISPGAGFYGNTIYF	.	.	TRBV10-3	TRBJ1-3